These 24 T cell receptor beta chains share one sample of origin, sequenced in a study of T-cell memory formation after mild COVID-19. TCRdb processed the 5' RACE reads anew with MiXCR; each CDR3 protein has one entry. The sample includes fewer than 600,000 distinct CDR3 sequences, roughly 21% of them seen just once. The specimen sequenced was PBMCs or a T cell subset sorted from them (not recorded which). Receptors were obtained from an adult woman who had mild COVID-19 (a few samples of this study predate the infection). Cell type and time point are not known.

Here the CDR3 reads CASSFAGNPAEAFF. CDR3 sequence (DNA): TGTGCCAGCAGTTTTGCGGGGAATCCAGCTGAAGCTTTCTTT. The chain couples TRBV12-3 or TRBV12-4 to TRBJ1-1; D unresolved. The CDR3 is 14 residues long. Trimming cost V 3 bases and J 6 bases, with 14 bases left between them.

In this sample, this clonotype turned up a few times. The CDR3 sequence is CASSSTPGSETQYF. The CDR3, as DNA: TGTGCCAGCAGCTCCACCCCCGGGAGCGAGACCCAGTACTTC. The chain links TRBV9 to TRBJ2-5, with D possibly being TRBD2 (6 bases). The CDR3 has 14 amino acids. Germline CDR1 and CDR2: SGDLS and YYNGEE. V lost 4 bases, J lost 5 bases, and 15 bases lay in between.

This clonotype came up a few times. The genes are TRBV18 and TRBJ2-5; D unclear. Germline V gene sequence: CDR1 KGHSH, CDR2 LQKENI. The CDR3 sequence is 14 residues long. The germline V and J ends were trimmed by 6 bases and 3 bases, with 14 bases remaining between them. The CDR3 DNA reads TGTGCCAGCTCCCGACCCATGGGCAAAGAGACCCAGTACTTC. Translated, it gives CASSRPMGKETQYF.

This clonotype was seen a handful of times. V and J are TRBV7-9 and TRBJ1-1; 7 bases fit TRBD1. CDR3 length: 15 residues. Trimming removed 4 bases from V and 1 base from J; junction bases left unmatched: 6. The germline V gene has CDR1 SEHNR and CDR2 FQNEAQ (reference sequence). The CDR3 DNA reads as TGTGCCAGCAGCTCCCGGACAGGTCAGAACACTGAAGCTTTCTTT. This translates into CASSSRTGQNTEAFF.

This chain uses TRBV4-1 with TRBJ2-2; D is unresolved. The germline V gene has CDR1 MGHRA and CDR2 YSYEKL. V lost 1 base to trimming and J lost 6 bases, with 12 bases between them. CDR3 length: 15 residues. CDR3 sequence reads: CASSQGSRGPGELFF. The CDR3 DNA reads TGCGCCAGCAGCCAAGGTAGTAGAGGTCCCGGGGAGCTGTTTTTT.

This clonotype was seen at least ten times. The chain links TRBV10-3 to TRBJ2-7, with D possibly TRBD2 on 6 matching bases. Looked up from germline, CDR1 is ENHRY and CDR2 is SYGVKD. The length of the CDR3 is 15 residues. Trimming took 4 bases from V and 0 from J, leaving 13 bases between them. The CDR3 DNA reads as TGTGCCATCAGTGGGATAGCGACTAGCTCCTACGAGCAGTACTTC. It specifies CAISGIATSSYEQYF.

This clonotype was seen only a few times. The chain employs TRBV25-1 and TRBJ1-1; a possible D gene is TRBD1 (6 bases). Germline V gives CDR1 MGHDK, CDR2 SYGVNS. There are 13 residues in the CDR3. V dropped 7 bases and J dropped 1 base, with 10 bases sitting between them. CDR3 region: CASTLTGNTEAFF. In DNA form, the CDR3 reads TGTGCCAGCACTTTGACAGGGAACACTGAAGCTTTCTTT.

The rearrangement joins TRBV18 to TRBJ2-7; D remains ambiguous. Germline CDR1 KGHSH, CDR2 LQKENI. Deletions cut 3 bases from V and 3 bases from J, with 18 bases between. The length of the CDR3 is 16 residues. Here the CDR3 DNA reads TGTGCCAGCTCACCCCGCGCAGAACTACTCGGCTACGAGCAGTACTTC. It is translated as CASSPRAELLGYEQYF.

The CDR3 DNA reads TGCAGCGCCGCGGGGGCCTCCTCTGGGGCCAACGTCCTGACTTTC. Translated: CSAAGASSGANVLTF. The chain has TRBV29-1 and TRBJ2-6; D is possibly TRBD2 (7 bases). This CDR3 has 15 amino acids. Trimming cost V 7 bases and J 0 bases, with 13 bases left between them. CDR1 is SQVTM and CDR2 is ANQGSEA in the germline V gene.

V and J are TRBV5-5 and TRBJ1-1; 8 bases agree with TRBD1. V shed 4 bases and J 0 bases; nucleotides not matched to a gene: 5. This CDR3 comprises 15 residues. Looked up from germline, CDR1 is SGHKS and CDR2 is YYEKEE (reference sequence). CDR3 nucleotide sequence: TGTGCCAGCAGCGGGACAGGCCTCATGAACACTGAAGCTTTCTTT. It yields the protein CASSGTGLMNTEAFF.

This chain links TRBV18 with TRBJ2-7, with a tentative D call TRBD2 (6 bases). The CDR3 consists of 15 residues. V was pared by 3 bases and J by 0 bases, with 12 bases between. Germline V gene lookup returns CDR1 KGHSH and CDR2 LQKENI. As DNA, the CDR3 is TGTGCCAGCTCACCGGCGGGACTGAACTCCTACGAGCAGTACTTC. Its protein is CASSPAGLNSYEQYF. Drawing the rest from reference TRBV18 and TRBJ2-7, the complete variable domain is NAGVMQNPRHLVRRRGQEARLRCSPMKGHSHVYWYRQLPEEGLKFMVYLQKENIIDESGMPKERFSAEFPKEGPSILRIQQVVRGDSAAYFCASSPAGLNSYEQYFGPGTRLTVT.

This clonotype was detected only a few times. The CDR3 DNA reads as TGTGCCAGCACCGATTTCTACGAGCAGTACTTC. The encoded protein is CASTDFYEQYF. The chain joins TRBV27 to TRBJ2-7; D uncertain. The CDR3 consists of 11 residues. V was clipped by 7 bases and J by 3 bases, with 7 bases between them. Germline V gives CDR1 MNHEY, CDR2 SMNVEV (reference sequence).

The chain links TRBV20-1 to TRBJ2-5; 12 bases align to TRBD2. CDR3 length: 16 residues. Germline V gene lookup returns CDR1 DFQATT and CDR2 SNEGSKA (reference sequence). The J segment lost 1 base and the V segment lost 5 bases, leaving 8 bases of the junction unmatched. The CDR3 DNA reads TGCAGTGCTCACCAAGGACTAGCGGGATCCCAAGAGACCCAGTACTTC. Translated, it gives CSAHQGLAGSQETQYF.

This clonotype was detected a few times. The V gene is TRBV5-1, the J gene TRBJ1-1, with TRBD1 matching over 10 bases. J was trimmed by 6 bases and V by 2 bases; bases with no gene match: 7. CDR1 SGHRS and CDR2 YFSETQ come from the germline V gene. The CDR3 runs to 15 residues. This chain's CDR3 is CASSFGQGGRSEAFF. DNA of the CDR3: TGCGCCAGCAGCTTCGGACAGGGGGGAAGGTCTGAAGCTTTCTTT.

The V and J genes are TRBV2 and TRBJ1-2; TRBD1 might be the D (5 bases). Germline V lookup: CDR1 SNHLY, CDR2 FYNNEI. V dropped 7 bases and J dropped 3 bases, with 18 bases sitting between them. The CDR3 has 15 residues. The DNA of the CDR3 is TGTGCCAGCATCTCGGGGGATCAGCGCGACTATGGCTACACCTTC. It specifies CASISGDQRDYGYTF.

This chain connects TRBV5-6 to TRBJ2-1, with D possibly being TRBD2 (6 bases). The CDR3 loop spans 14 amino acids. CDR1 and CDR2 (germline): SGHDT, YYEEEE. Deletions cut 1 base from V and 7 bases from J, with 12 bases between. CDR3 nucleotide sequence: TGTGCCAGCAGCTTGCTTGTCGGGACTAATGAGCAGTTCTTC. The encoded protein is CASSLLVGTNEQFF.

V usage is TRBV7-8 and J usage is TRBJ1-4; 9 bases fit TRBD1. Germline assignment: CDR1 SGHVS and CDR2 FQNEAQ. The V segment lost 5 bases and the J segment 4 bases; nucleotides outside the gene matches: 5. This CDR3 comprises 15 residues. For the CDR3, the DNA is TGTGCCAGCAGCCTCAACAGGGGGCGTAATGAAAAACTGTTTTTT. This sequence encodes CASSLNRGRNEKLFF.

The CDR3 region has the DNA TGCAGTGCTTTTGGACAGGGGCTCACTGAAGCTTTCTTT. The encoded protein is CSAFGQGLTEAFF. The chain couples TRBV20-1 to TRBJ1-1; 9 nucleotides line up with TRBD1. The trim removed 5 bases at V and 4 bases at J, leaving 5 bases unmatched. The germline V gene encodes CDR1 DFQATT and CDR2 SNEGSKA (reference sequence). The CDR3 extends over 13 amino acids.

This sequence joins TRBV6-1 and TRBJ1-4; D might be TRBD1 (6 bases). Trimming removed 5 bases from V and 8 bases from J, with 15 bases in between. The germline gives CDR1 MNHNS, CDR2 SASEGT. The CDR3 has 14 residues. The CDR3 spells CASSHQGREEKLFF. The CDR3 DNA reads as TGTGCCAGCAGTCATCAGGGGAGAGAGGAAAAACTGTTTTTT.

V usage is TRBV20-1 and J usage is TRBJ2-2; D gene unclear. CDR1 is DFQATT, CDR2 SNEGSKA, per germline (reference sequence). V lost 1 base to trimming and J lost 2 bases, with 5 bases between them. This CDR3 comprises 13 residues. The CDR3 here is CSARASNTGELFF. CDR3 nucleotides: TGCAGTGCTAGAGCCAGTAACACCGGGGAGCTGTTTTTT.

A few counts support this clonotype. The rearrangement uses TRBV5-1 and TRBJ1-4; D is undetermined. The germline V gene has CDR1 SGHRS and CDR2 YFSETQ. The CDR3 is made up of 16 amino acids. With 4 bases removed from V and 0 bases from J, the gap between germline ends came to 13 bases. In DNA, the CDR3 is TGCGCCAGCAGCGTGGGTATGGGCCCAACTAATGAAAAACTGTTTTTT. It yields the protein CASSVGMGPTNEKLFF.

V is TRBV12-3 or TRBV12-4 and J is TRBJ1-1, with D possibly TRBD1 on 6 matching bases. The CDR3 consists of 13 residues. CDR3: CDSTRGFLGEAFF. CDR3 coding DNA: TGTGATTCTACGAGGGGGTTTCTGGGTGAAGCTTTCTTT.

This clonotype was seen a handful of times. The J gene is TRBJ2-7, the V gene TRBV10-3; possibly TRBD1 or TRBD2 for D (5 bases each). Germline V lookup: CDR1 ENHRY, CDR2 SYGVKD. V gave up 8 bases and J gave up 5 bases, with 10 bases separating them. The CDR3 consists of 11 residues. In nucleotides, the CDR3 is TGTGCCATCTCCCTGGGGGACGAGCAGTACTTC. Translation gives CAISLGDEQYF.

The genes are TRBV7-8 and TRBJ2-3; D gene uncertain. The CDR3 sequence is 16 residues long. The germline V and J ends were trimmed by 0 bases and 3 bases, with 13 bases remaining between them. Germline CDR1 and CDR2: SGHVS and FQNEAQ. The CDR3 nucleotides are TGTGCCAGCAGCTTAGCCCGAGTACGGGCAACAGATACGCAGTATTTT. Its translation: CASSLARVRATDTQYF. The variable domain in full, completed from reference TRBV7-8 and TRBJ2-3, reads GAGVSQSPRYKVAKRGQDVALRCDPISGHVSLFWYQQALGQGPEFLTYFQNEAQLDKSGLPSDRFFAERPEGSVSTLKIQRTQQEDSAVYLCASSLARVRATDTQYFGPGTRLTVL.